Listed below are T cell receptor beta chains from one sample, sequenced in a study of T cells in Graves' hyperthyroidism and ophthalmopathy. A single record per CDR3 protein comes from TCRdb applying MiXCR to the multiplex PCR reads. The table includes roughly 500,000 distinct CDR3 sequences, 22% detected once. The sequencing input was blood. These receptors all come from a woman in her sixties or seventies with Graves' ophthalmopathy. Both conserved end residues are part of each CDR3. D genes are given only for firm matches. Only part of the rows carry a size: once, few, many, or a class if the clone is expanded.

J | D | V | size | DNA | CDR3
TRBJ2-7 | NA | TRBV6-1 | NA | TGTGCCAGCAGCGCGAGTACAGGGTATGGCGAGCAGTACTTC | CASSASTGYGEQYF
TRBJ1-2 | NA | TRBV20-1 | few | TGCAGTGCTTCTCCTCAGATCGGCTACACCTTC | CSASPQIGYTF
TRBJ2-7 | NA | TRBV28 | many | TGTGCCAGCAGTTTGGGCTCTCCCCCCTACGAGCAGTACTTC | CASSLGSPPYEQYF
TRBJ1-2 | NA | TRBV28 | many | TGTGCCAGCAGTCTCAACAGCCCCTATGGCTACACCTTC | CASSLNSPYGYTF
TRBJ1-2 | NA | TRBV20-1 | few | TGCAGTGCTAGACCCGGCCCCTCGGGCTACACCTTC | CSARPGPSGYTF
TRBJ2-2 | NA | TRBV12-3/TRBV12-4 | many | TGTGCCAGCAGCCCTGTGGGCAGGGGAGCCGGGGAGCTGTTTTTT | CASSPVGRGAGELFF
TRBJ1-1 | NA | TRBV14 | few | TGTGCCAGCAGCCAAGTTGGAGGGATACACACTGAAGCTTTCTTT | CASSQVGGIHTEAFF
TRBJ2-3 | TRBD2 | TRBV6-1 | few | TGTGCCAGCAGCCTATCCCCGTTAGCGGGATTGTTAGATACGCAGTATTTT | CASSLSPLAGLLDTQYF
TRBJ1-2 | TRBD1 | TRBV11-1 | NA | TGTGCCAGCAGCTTAGACGGACAGGGGTTCGTTGGCTACACCTTC | CASSLDGQGFVGYTF
TRBJ1-2 | TRBD1 | TRBV7-9 | NA | TGTGCCAGCAGCGATACAGGGGTTTATGGCTACACCTTC | CASSDTGVYGYTF
TRBJ2-1 | TRBD2 | TRBV20-1 | NA | TGCAGTGCTAGAGCGTCGGGAGGGCCTTACAATGAGCAGTTCTTC | CSARASGGPYNEQFF
TRBJ1-4 | TRBD1 | TRBV7-3 | NA | TGTGCCAGCAGCCAAACCACAACAGGGGGCTGTACTAATGAAAAACTGTTTTTT | CASSQTTTGGCTNEKLFF
TRBJ1-1 | NA | TRBV7-2 | many | TGTGCCAGCAGCCTCTTGGGTCGGATGAACACTGAAGCTTTCTTT | CASSLLGRMNTEAFF
TRBJ2-7 | TRBD2 | TRBV20-1 | few | TGCAGTGCTAGAGATGGGGCCAGGAGCGGGAGGTACGAGCAGTACTTC | CSARDGARSGRYEQYF
TRBJ2-3 | TRBD2 | TRBV19 | NA | TGTGCCAGTAGACCCCCGGGCGGGGGGACAGATACGCAGTATTTT | CASRPPGGGTDTQYF